Detailed here is one T cell receptor beta chain. With a J-beta primer mix and a sample-barcoded 5' primer, a second PCR ran about 7 to 12 cycles. The template-switch adaptor was a 5' adaptor with 12 random nucleotides. It tagged each cDNA molecule. MiXCR was run by TCRdb on the 5' RACE reads, yielding one entry per CDR3 protein. The top ten clones hold under 30% of a sample with 1.8 million or so distinct CDR3 sequences, 30% to 40% of them seen once. This entry belongs to a study of blood T cells in healthy people across ages. V was pared by 5 bases and J by 3 bases, with 26 bases between. CDR1 SGHVS and CDR2 FNYEAQ come from the germline V gene. The CDR3 has 18 amino acids.

This receptor was identified in a human donor in good health. This sequence joins TRBV7-6 and TRBJ2-7, with D possibly matching TRBD2 (7 bases). Sequenced material: blood. CDR3 loop: CASSQIIGGQGGIYEQYF. CDR3 in DNA: TGTGCCAGCAGCCAGATAATAGGGGGGCAGGGAGGGATCTACGAGCAGTACTTC.